The 10 T cell receptor beta chains presented below share a single source sample, sequenced in a study of blood T cell repertoires in COVID-19. TCRdb's table, derived via immunoSEQ multiplex PCR, lists solely in-frame clones and lacks some. The table records fewer than 200,000 clones, around 72% of them present only once. The sequenced sample was peripheral blood. All receptors come from a woman aged 80 or over with acute or convalescent COVID-19.

The table lists this clone with a count of one. The chain combines TRBV18 with TRBJ2-1; possible D gene TRBD2, 6 bases. The CDR3 runs 15 residues. Germline CDR1 KGHSH, CDR2 LQKENI. Trimming shortened V by 2 bases and J by 2 bases, and 10 bases separated the two germline ends. This CDR3 is CASSPSEGTYNEQFF. In DNA form, the CDR3 reads TGTGCCAGCTCACCATCGGAGGGGACCTACAATGAGCAGTTCTTC.

The CDR3 here is CASSDASGSSTDTQYF. In DNA form, the CDR3 reads TGTGCCAGCAGTGACGCAAGCGGGAGTAGTACAGATACGCAGTATTTT. This chain links TRBV6-4 with TRBJ2-3; 8 nucleotides align to TRBD2. This CDR3 comprises 16 residues. J lost 3 bases, V lost 2 bases, and 7 bases had no gene match. Germline values: CDR1 MRHNA, CDR2 SNTAGT.

This clone has more than one count but fewer than ten. The rearrangement links TRBV19 to TRBJ2-1; unclear D gene. The CDR3 has 15 residues. V lost 5 bases, J lost 0 bases, and 11 bases lay in between. Germline loops: CDR1 LNHDA, CDR2 SQIVND (reference sequence). CDR3 sequence (DNA): TGTGCCAGTAGTTTCCATTTGAGCTCCTACAATGAGCAGTTCTTC. It specifies CASSFHLSSYNEQFF.

The J gene is TRBJ1-5, the V gene TRBV24-1; no clear D gene. From germline, CDR1 is KGHDR and CDR2 SFDVKD. The CDR3 covers 15 residues. V lost 10 bases, J lost 0 bases, and 15 bases lay in between. The CDR3 here is CATQADGYSNQPQHF. CDR3 sequence (DNA): TGTGCCACTCAAGCGGACGGATATAGCAATCAGCCCCAGCATTTT.

The chain recombines TRBV5-1 with TRBJ2-7, with 8 bases that match TRBD2. Germline CDR1 is SGHRS and CDR2 is YFSETQ. The CDR3 spans 17 residues. With 6 bases clipped from V and 0 bases from J, the junction kept 14 bases outside the gene matches. This CDR3 is CASKAYGGLAGSYEQYF. The CDR3 DNA reads TGCGCCAGCAAAGCTTATGGTGGACTAGCAGGCTCCTACGAGCAGTACTTC.

The genes are TRBV2 and TRBJ2-7, with 8 bases matching TRBD1. The J segment lost 3 bases and the V segment lost 4 bases, leaving 5 bases of the junction unmatched. Germline V gene data show CDR1 as SNHLY and CDR2 as FYNNEI. This CDR3 has 14 amino acids. The CDR3 DNA is TGTGCCAGCAGTGCCGACAGGGGTCGCTACGAGCAGTACTTC. It encodes CASSADRGRYEQYF. Supplemented by reference TRBV2 and TRBJ2-7, the full variable domain reads EPEVTQTPSHQVTQMGQEVILRCVPISNHLYFYWYRQILGQKVEFLVSFYNNEISEKSEIFDDQFSVERPDGSNFTLKIRSTKLEDSAMYFCASSADRGRYEQYFGPGTRLTVT.

The chain has TRBV3-1 (or the pseudogene TRBV3-2) and TRBJ2-5; a possible D gene is TRBD1 (6 bases). The CDR3 length is 16 residues. CDR1 is LGHDT, CDR2 YNNKEL, per germline (reference sequence). Trimming took off 1 base at V and 2 bases at J, with 14 bases between the two ends. CDR3 protein: CASSQGTGTLQETQYF. The CDR3 nucleotides read TGTGCCAGCAGCCAAGGCACCGGGACACTTCAAGAGACCCAGTACTTC.

The chain recombines TRBV6-2 or TRBV6-3 with TRBJ2-4; 7 bases are shared with TRBD1. This CDR3 has 14 amino acids. Germline CDR1 is MNHEY and CDR2 is SVGEGT. The V gene end was trimmed by 6 bases and the J gene end by 5 bases; junction bases not matched to a gene: 7. CDR3 in amino acids: CASSSDRAQNIQYF. The DNA of the CDR3 is TGTGCCAGCAGCTCCGACAGGGCCCAAAACATTCAGTACTTC.

V is TRBV2 and J is TRBJ2-7; 8 nucleotides line up with TRBD1. This CDR3 has 13 residues. After removal of 6 bases from V and 6 bases from J, the junction contained 7 bases not matched to a gene. Germline lookup yields CDR1 SNHLY and CDR2 FYNNEI. CDR3 in amino acids: CASRAGGLGEQYF. CDR3 nucleotides: TGTGCCAGCAGGGCAGGGGGCTTAGGCGAGCAGTACTTC.

The DNA for the CDR3 is TGTGCCAGCACCGCTCTAGGAGCCGAGGGTCGGGAGCTGTTTTTT. Encoded protein: CASTALGAEGRELFF. The V gene is TRBV27, the J gene TRBJ2-2, with TRBD2 as a possible D gene (5 bases). V was shortened by 7 bases and J by 9 bases, with 21 bases between the two germline ends. This CDR3 is built from 15 residues. Germline values: CDR1 MNHEY, CDR2 SMNVEV (reference sequence).